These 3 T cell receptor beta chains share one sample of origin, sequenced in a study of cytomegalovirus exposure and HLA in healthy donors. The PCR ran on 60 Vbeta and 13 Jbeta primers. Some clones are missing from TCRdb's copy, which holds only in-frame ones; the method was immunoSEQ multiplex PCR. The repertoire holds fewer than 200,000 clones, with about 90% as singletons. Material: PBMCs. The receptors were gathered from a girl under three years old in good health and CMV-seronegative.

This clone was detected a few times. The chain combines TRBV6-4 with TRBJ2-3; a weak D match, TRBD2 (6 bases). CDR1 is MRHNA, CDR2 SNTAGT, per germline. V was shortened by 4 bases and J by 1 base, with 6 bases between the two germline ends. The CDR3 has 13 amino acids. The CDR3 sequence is CASSAGGTDTQYF. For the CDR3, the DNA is TGTGCCAGCAGTGCGGGAGGCACAGATACGCAGTATTTT.

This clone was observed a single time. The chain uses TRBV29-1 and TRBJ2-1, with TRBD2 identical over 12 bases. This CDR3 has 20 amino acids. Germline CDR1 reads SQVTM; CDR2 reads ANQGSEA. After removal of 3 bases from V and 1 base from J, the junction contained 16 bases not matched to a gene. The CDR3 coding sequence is TGCAGCGTTGATTGGACTGTGGGACTAGCGGGCAAAAATTCCTACAATGAGCAGTTCTTC. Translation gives CSVDWTVGLAGKNSYNEQFF.

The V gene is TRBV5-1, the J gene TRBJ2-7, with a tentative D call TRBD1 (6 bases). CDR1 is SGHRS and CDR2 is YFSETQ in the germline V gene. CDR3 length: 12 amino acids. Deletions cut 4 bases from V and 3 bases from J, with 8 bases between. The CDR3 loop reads CASSGQRYEQYF. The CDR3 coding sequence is TGCGCCAGCAGCGGACAGCGCTACGAGCAGTACTTC.